These T cell receptor beta chains were read from a single sample in a study of T cells in Graves' hyperthyroidism and ophthalmopathy. MiXCR was run by TCRdb on the multiplex PCR reads, yielding one entry per CDR3 protein. This table holds 400,000 to 600,000 distinct CDR3 sequences, about 20% found once. Sequencing was done on a sample of blood. These receptors were taken from a man aged 18 to 30 with Graves' hyperthyroidism. CDR3s include the opening cysteine and the closing phenylalanine or tryptophan. A D gene is named only where the DNA matches it firmly. Only some rows state a clone size, as once, few, many or a class for expanded clones.

V: TRBV24-1; J: TRBJ1-2; size: many; D: TRBD1; DNA: TGTGCCACCAGTGACTACGACAGGGACGCTGGCTACACCTTC; CDR3: CATSDYDRDAGYTF
V: TRBV5-1; J: TRBJ2-2; size: NA; D: NA; DNA: TGCGCCAGCAGGCATTCAGTCGGCGCCGGGGAGCTGTTTTTT; CDR3: CASRHSVGAGELFF
V: TRBV12-3/TRBV12-4; J: TRBJ1-4; size: NA; D: TRBD1; DNA: TGTGCCAGCAGTTCTCCGTTGGCCGGGACAGAGAATGAAAAACTGTTTTTT; CDR3: CASSSPLAGTENEKLFF
V: TRBV5-5; J: TRBJ1-1; size: NA; D: NA; DNA: TGTGCCAGCAGCTTGGATCAGGGGAACACTGAAGCTTTCTTT; CDR3: CASSLDQGNTEAFF
V: TRBV27; J: TRBJ1-1; size: many; D: NA; DNA: TGTGCCAGCAGTTTACAGGGTAGGGTGCCCAGCACTGAAGCTTTCTTT; CDR3: CASSLQGRVPSTEAFF
V: TRBV7-9; J: TRBJ2-7; size: few; D: TRBD2; DNA: TGTGCCAGCAGCCCCGACGCGGGGGTGGGGGAGCAGTACTTC; CDR3: CASSPDAGVGEQYF
V: TRBV12-3/TRBV12-4; J: TRBJ1-1; size: few; D: NA; DNA: TGTGCCAGCAGCGACGGGGGGCGCGGGTATGGGAACACTGAAGCTTTCTTT; CDR3: CASSDGGRGYGNTEAFF
V: TRBV3-1; J: TRBJ2-7; size: NA; D: NA; DNA: TGTGCCAGCAGCCAAGATGATAATTACGAGCAGTACTTC; CDR3: CASSQDDNYEQYF
V: TRBV6-2/TRBV6-3; J: TRBJ2-7; size: NA; D: NA; DNA: TGTGCCAGCAGGAGTGGGGGGAGCGGAGGGGTCCGATGGGAGCAGTACTTC; CDR3: CASRSGGSGGVRWEQYF
V: TRBV6-2/TRBV6-3; J: TRBJ2-2; size: many; D: NA; DNA: TGTGCCAGCAGTTATGTGTGGGGCGCGGTCTCGAACACCGGGGAGCTGTTTTTT; CDR3: CASSYVWGAVSNTGELFF
V: TRBV28; J: TRBJ1-5; size: many; D: NA; DNA: TGTGCCAGCAGTTTTCTCCGGGAGCGTAGCAATCAGCCCCAGCATTTT; CDR3: CASSFLRERSNQPQHF
V: TRBV6-1; J: TRBJ2-7; size: many; D: TRBD2; DNA: TGTGCCAGCAGTGAATTGCCGGCACTAGCGGGGCAGTACTTC; CDR3: CASSELPALAGQYF
V: TRBV6-1; J: TRBJ2-7; size: many; D: TRBD2; DNA: TGTGCCAGCAGTGAAGAGCTAGCGGCCTCCTACGAGCAGTACTTC; CDR3: CASSEELAASYEQYF